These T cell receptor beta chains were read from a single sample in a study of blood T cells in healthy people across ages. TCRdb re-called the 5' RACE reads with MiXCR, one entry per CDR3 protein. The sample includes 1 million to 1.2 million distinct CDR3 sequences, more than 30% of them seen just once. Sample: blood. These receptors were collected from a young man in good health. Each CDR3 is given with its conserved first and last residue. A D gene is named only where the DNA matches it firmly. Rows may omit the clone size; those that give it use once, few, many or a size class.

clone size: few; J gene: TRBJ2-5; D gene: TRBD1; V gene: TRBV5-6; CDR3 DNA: TGTGCCAGCAGCTTGGAACGACAGGGGTTAGGAGAGACCCAGTACTTC; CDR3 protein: CASSLERQGLGETQYF
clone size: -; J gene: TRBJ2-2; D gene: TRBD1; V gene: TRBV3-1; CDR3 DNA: TGTGCCAGCAGCCAATACAGGGGTAACACCGGGGAGCTGTTTTTT; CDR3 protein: CASSQYRGNTGELFF
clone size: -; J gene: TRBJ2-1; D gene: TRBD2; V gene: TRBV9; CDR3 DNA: TGTGCCAGCAGCGTAGAGCTGCGGGGGTACAATGAGCAGTTCTTC; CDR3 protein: CASSVELRGYNEQFF
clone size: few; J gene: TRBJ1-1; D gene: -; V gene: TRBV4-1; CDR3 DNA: TGCGCCAGCAGCCCCGGGGGGAATGATCATGAAGCTTTCTTT; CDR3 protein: CASSPGGNDHEAFF
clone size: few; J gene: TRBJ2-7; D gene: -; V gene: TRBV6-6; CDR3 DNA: TGTGCCAGCAGTTACCTTCCGGGGGGCAGGTACGAGCAGTACTTC; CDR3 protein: CASSYLPGGRYEQYF
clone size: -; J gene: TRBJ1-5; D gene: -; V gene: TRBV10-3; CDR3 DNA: TGTGCCATCAGTGAGGCAGATCGGAATCAGCCCCAGCATTTT; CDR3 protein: CAISEADRNQPQHF
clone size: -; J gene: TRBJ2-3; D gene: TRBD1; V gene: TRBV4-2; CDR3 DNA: TGTGCCAGCAGCCAAGCTACAGGGGGCGGCACAGATACGCAGTATTTT; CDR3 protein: CASSQATGGGTDTQYF
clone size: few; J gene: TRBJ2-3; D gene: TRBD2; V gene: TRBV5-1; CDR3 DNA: TGCGCCAGCCGAGGACTAGCGGGGCGAAGCACAGATACGCAGTATTTT; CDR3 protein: CASRGLAGRSTDTQYF
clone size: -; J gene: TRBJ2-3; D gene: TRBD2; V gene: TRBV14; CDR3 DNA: TGTGCCAGCAGCCAACTTCCGGGACTAGGACACACAGATACGCAGTATTTT; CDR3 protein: CASSQLPGLGHTDTQYF
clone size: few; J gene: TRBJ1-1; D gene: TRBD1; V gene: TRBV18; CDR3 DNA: TGTGCCAGCTCACCACGGGACAGCCTGAACACTGAAGCTTTCTTT; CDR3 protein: CASSPRDSLNTEAFF
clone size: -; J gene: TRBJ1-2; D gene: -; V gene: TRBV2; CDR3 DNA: TGTGCCAGCAGAGTACAAACAGGGTTGGGGGGCTACACCTTC; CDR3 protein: CASRVQTGLGGYTF
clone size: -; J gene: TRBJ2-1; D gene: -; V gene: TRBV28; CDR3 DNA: TGTGCCACACAGGGCCCGTTCTTC; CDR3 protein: CATQGPFF
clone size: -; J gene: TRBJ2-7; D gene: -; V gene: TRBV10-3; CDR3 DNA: TGTGCCATCAGTGGGCAGGGGGAGGACAAGTACTTC; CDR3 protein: CAISGQGEDKYF
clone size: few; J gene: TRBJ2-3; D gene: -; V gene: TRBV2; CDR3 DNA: TGTGCCAGCAGAAAACAACAACAAACAGATACGCAGTATTTT; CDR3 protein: CASRKQQQTDTQYF
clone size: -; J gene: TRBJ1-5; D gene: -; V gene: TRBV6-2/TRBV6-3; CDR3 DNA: TGTGCCAGCAGTTACACTATCCGGGCCCCTGGCCATCAGCCCCAGCATTTT; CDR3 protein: CASSYTIRAPGHQPQHF
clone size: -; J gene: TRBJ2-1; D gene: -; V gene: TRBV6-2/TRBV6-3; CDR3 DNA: TGTGCCAGCAGCCCCGGGCACCTTAACTACAATGAGCAGTTCTTC; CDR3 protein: CASSPGHLNYNEQFF
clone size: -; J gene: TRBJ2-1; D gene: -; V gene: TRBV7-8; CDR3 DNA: TGTGCCAGCAGCCGTAAACAGGGAGTACGATCCTACAATGAGCAGTTCTTC; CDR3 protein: CASSRKQGVRSYNEQFF
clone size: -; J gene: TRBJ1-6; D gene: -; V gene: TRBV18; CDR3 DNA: TGTGCCAGCTCAAAAGAGGGGGTGAATTCACCCCTCCACTTT; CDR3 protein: CASSKEGVNSPLHF
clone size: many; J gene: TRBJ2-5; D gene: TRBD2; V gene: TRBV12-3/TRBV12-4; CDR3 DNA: TGTGCCAGCAGCCCCCGGACTAGTCAAGAGACCCAGTACTTC; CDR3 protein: CASSPRTSQETQYF
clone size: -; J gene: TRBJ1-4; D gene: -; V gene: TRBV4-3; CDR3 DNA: TGCGCCAGCAGCCAAGACCCGGGAGCAAGGACTAATGAAAAACTGTTTTTT; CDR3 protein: CASSQDPGARTNEKLFF
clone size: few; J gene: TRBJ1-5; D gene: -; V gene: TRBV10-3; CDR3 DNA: TGTGCCATCAGTGAGTCCGGGTTGAGCAATCAGCCCCAGCATTTT; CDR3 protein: CAISESGLSNQPQHF
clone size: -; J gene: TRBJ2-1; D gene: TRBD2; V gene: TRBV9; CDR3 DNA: TGTCCCAGCAGCGTAGCTACGGGACTTCCCGGGGGGTCCTACAATGAGCAGTTCTTC; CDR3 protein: CPSSVATGLPGGSYNEQFF
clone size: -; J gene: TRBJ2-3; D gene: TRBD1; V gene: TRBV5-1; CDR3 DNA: TGCGCCAGCAGCTCAGCAGGGGGAATAAACACAGATACGCAGTATTTT; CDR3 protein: CASSSAGGINTDTQYF
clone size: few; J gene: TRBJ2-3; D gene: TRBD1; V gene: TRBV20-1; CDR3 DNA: TGCAGTGCCTTTAGACAGGGGGCTGGAGATACGCAGTATTTT; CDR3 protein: CSAFRQGAGDTQYF
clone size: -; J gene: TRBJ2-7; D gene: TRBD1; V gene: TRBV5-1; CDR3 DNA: TGCGCCAGCAGCTCCGGGACAGGGCAGGACGAGCAGTACTTC; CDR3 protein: CASSSGTGQDEQYF
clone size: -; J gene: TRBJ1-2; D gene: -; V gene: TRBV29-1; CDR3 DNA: TGCAGCGTTGTAGAACAGGGTTCCTATGGCCACACCTTC; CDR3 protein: CSVVEQGSYGHTF
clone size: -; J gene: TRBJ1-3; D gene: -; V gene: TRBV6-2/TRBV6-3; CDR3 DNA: TGTGCCAGCAGCCCCAGCTTTTCTGGAAACACCATATATTTT; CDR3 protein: CASSPSFSGNTIYF
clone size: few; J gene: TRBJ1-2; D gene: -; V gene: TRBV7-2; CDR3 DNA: TGTGCCAGCAGCTTAAATAGTGTCCAAACAGATGGCTACACCTTC; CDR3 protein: CASSLNSVQTDGYTF
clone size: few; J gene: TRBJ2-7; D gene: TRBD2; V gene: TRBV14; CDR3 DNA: TGTGCCAGCAGCCAAGATTTCCCCGGGACTACCAGAAATAGCTACGAGCAGTACTTC; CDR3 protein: CASSQDFPGTTRNSYEQYF
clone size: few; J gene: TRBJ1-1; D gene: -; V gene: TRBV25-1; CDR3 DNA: TGTGCCAGCAGTGAATACCAGAGCACTGAAGCTTTCTTT; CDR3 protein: CASSEYQSTEAFF
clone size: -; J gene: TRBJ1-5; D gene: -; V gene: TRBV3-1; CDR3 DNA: TGTGCCAGCAGCCAGAACCACAAGAAACGAGGCAATCAGCCCCAGCATTTT; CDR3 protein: CASSQNHKKRGNQPQHF
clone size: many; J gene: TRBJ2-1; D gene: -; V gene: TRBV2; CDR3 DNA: TGTGCCAGCAGGGGGACCTACAATGAGCAGTTCTTC; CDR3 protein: CASRGTYNEQFF
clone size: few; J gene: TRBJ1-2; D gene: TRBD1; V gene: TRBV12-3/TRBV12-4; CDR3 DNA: TGTGCCAGCAGTTTGACAGGGGCGGGCGTCTATGGCTACACCTTC; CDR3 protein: CASSLTGAGVYGYTF
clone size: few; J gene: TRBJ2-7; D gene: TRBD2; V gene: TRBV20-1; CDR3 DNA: TGCAGTGCTATTAGCGGGGGAACCTACGAGCAGTACTTC; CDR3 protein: CSAISGGTYEQYF
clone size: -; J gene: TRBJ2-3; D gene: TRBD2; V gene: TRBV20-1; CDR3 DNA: TGCAGTGCTAGAGATGACGGGGGGAGCACAGATACGCAGTATTTT; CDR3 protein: CSARDDGGSTDTQYF
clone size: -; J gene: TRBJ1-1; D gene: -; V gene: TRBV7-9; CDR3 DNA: TGTGCCAGCAGCTTAGCGAGATACTCGAACACTGAAGCTTTCTTT; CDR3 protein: CASSLARYSNTEAFF
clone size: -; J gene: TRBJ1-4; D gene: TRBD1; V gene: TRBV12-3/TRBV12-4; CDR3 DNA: TGTGCCAGCACCGGGGACAGCAAAGATGAAAAACTGTTTTTT; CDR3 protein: CASTGDSKDEKLFF
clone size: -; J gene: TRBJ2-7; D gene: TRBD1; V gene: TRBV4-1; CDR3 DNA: TGCGCCAGCAGCCAAGTTTTAACAGGGGGCTTGGACGAGCAGTACTTC; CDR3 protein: CASSQVLTGGLDEQYF
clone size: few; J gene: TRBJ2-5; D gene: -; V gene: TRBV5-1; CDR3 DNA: TGCGCCAGCAGACCGAGGGGGGGACAGGAAGAGACCCAGTACTTC; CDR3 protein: CASRPRGGQEETQYF
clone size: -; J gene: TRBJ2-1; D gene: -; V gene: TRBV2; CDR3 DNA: TGTGCCAGCGTTTGGCAACCGCTCGCGAACAATGAGCAGTTCTTC; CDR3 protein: CASVWQPLANNEQFF
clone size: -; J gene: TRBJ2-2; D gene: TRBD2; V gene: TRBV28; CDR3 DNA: TGTGCCAGCAGTGGTAGCGGGGCGAACACCGGGGAGCTGTTTTTT; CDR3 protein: CASSGSGANTGELFF
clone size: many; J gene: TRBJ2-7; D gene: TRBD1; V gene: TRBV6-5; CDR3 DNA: TGTGCCAGCAGTTACCACAGGGGGAAAACTTACGAGCAGTACTTC; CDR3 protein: CASSYHRGKTYEQYF
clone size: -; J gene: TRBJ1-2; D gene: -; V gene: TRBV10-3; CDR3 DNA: TGTGCCATCAGTGATCGCGGGGGGGAAGACTATGGCTACACCTTC; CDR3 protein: CAISDRGGEDYGYTF
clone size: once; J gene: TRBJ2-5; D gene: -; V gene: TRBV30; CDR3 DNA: TGTGCCTGGAGTGGGAGGTCGGAGACCCAGTACTTC; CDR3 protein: CAWSGRSETQYF
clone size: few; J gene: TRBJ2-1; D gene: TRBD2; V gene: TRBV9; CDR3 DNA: TGTGCCAGCAGCTCCCGACTAGCGAGGAAGGGGAATGAGCAGTTCTTC; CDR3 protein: CASSSRLARKGNEQFF
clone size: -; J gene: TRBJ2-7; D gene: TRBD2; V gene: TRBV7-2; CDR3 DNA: TGTGCCGGCAGCTTGACTAGCGGGGGACTCTACGAGCAGTACTTC; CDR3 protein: CAGSLTSGGLYEQYF
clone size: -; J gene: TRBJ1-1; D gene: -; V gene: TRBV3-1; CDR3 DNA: TGTGCCAGCAGCCAAAGGGCGGGTCCTGAAGCTTTCTTT; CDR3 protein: CASSQRAGPEAFF
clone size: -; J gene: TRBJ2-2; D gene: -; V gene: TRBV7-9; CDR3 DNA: TGTGCCAGCAGCGCCTCACAAGACTGGAACACCGGGGAGCTGTTTTTT; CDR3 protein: CASSASQDWNTGELFF
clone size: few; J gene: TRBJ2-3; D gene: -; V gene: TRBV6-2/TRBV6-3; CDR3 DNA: TGTGCCAGCAGACTACAGCCAGCGGGCACAGATACGCAGTATTTT; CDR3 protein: CASRLQPAGTDTQYF
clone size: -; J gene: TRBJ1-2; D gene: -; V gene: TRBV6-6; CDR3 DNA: TGTGCCAGCAGTTACCCCGATTTCAGTGATCATGGCTACACCTTC; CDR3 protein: CASSYPDFSDHGYTF
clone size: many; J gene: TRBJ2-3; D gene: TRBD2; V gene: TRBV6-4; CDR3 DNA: TGTGCCAGCAGTGACGGGACTAGCGGTGGGGATACGCAGTATTTT; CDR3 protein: CASSDGTSGGDTQYF